This TCR beta chain was documented in a study of cytomegalovirus exposure and HLA in healthy donors. Study-level results: Sequencing artifact likely explains a cluster of highly shared sequence variants. Later analysis associated a missense DCLRE1C variant with TCR beta V- and J-gene trimming. Many donors shared some public TCRs, even though most TCR sequences were rare.

PCR amplification relied on 60 Vbeta primers (plus 13 Jbeta primers). The repertoire was sequenced with immunoSEQ multiplex PCR; TCRdb's copy has only in-frame clones and lacks some. The table has 120,000 or so clones, 75% to 90% seen once; the top ten hold around 2%. CDR3 length: 15 residues. CDR1 and CDR2 (germline): MDHEN, SYDVKM. The V segment lost 3 bases and the J segment 5 bases; nucleotides outside the gene matches: 7. This clone was counted once. What it binds is unknown. The chain uses TRBV28 and TRBJ1-5; TRBD1 agrees at 7 bases. Input material: PBMCs. The receptor was isolated from a man aged 35 to 55 in good health and CMV-seronegative. The CDR3 is CASSFGTGVYQPQHF. The DNA of the CDR3 is TGTGCCAGCAGTTTTGGCACAGGGGTCTATCAGCCCCAGCATTTT. The entire variable domain, with the rest obtained from reference TRBV28 and TRBJ1-5, is as follows: DVKVTQSSRYLVKRTGEKVFLECVQDMDHENMFWYRQDPGLGLRLIYFSYDVKMKEKGDIPEGYSVSREKKERFSLILESASTNQTSMYLCASSFGTGVYQPQHFGDGTRLSIL.